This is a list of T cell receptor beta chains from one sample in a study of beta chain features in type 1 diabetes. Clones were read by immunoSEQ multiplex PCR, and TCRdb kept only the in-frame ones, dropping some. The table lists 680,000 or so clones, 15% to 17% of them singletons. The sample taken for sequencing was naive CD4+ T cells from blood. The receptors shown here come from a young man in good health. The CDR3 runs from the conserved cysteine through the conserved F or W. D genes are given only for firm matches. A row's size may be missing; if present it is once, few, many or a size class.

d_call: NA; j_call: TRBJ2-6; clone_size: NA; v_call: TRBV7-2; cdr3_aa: CASSLEVRSGANVLTF; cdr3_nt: TGTGCCAGCAGCTTAGAGGTACGCTCTGGGGCCAACGTCCTGACTTTC
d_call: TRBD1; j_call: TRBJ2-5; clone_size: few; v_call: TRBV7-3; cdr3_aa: CASSQTGTGVETQYF; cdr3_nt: TGTGCCAGCAGCCAAACCGGGACAGGGGTAGAGACCCAGTACTTC
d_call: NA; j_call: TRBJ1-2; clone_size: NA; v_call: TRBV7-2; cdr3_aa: CASSKWPGYTF; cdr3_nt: TGTGCCAGCAGCAAGTGGCCCGGCTACACCTTC
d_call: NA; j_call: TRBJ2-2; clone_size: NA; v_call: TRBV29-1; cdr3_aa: CSVGRRGGTGELFF; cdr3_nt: TGCAGCGTTGGTCGGAGGGGGGGCACCGGGGAGCTGTTTTTT
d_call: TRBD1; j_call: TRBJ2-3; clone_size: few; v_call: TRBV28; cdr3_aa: CATTSQGAQPDTQYF; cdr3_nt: TGTGCCACCACGAGCCAGGGGGCGCAGCCAGATACGCAGTATTTT
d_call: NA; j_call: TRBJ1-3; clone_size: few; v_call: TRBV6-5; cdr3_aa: CASRPRGPSGNTIYF; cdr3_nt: TGTGCCAGCAGGCCCAGGGGACCCTCTGGAAACACCATATATTTT
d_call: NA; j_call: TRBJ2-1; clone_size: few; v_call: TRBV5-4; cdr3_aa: CASSLRTVHNEQFF; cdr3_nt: TGTGCCAGCAGCCTACGGACGGTTCACAATGAGCAGTTCTTC
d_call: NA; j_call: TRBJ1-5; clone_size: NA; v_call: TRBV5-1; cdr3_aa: CASSLAGSNQPQHF; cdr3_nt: TGCGCCAGCAGCTTGGCGGGGAGCAATCAGCCCCAGCATTTT
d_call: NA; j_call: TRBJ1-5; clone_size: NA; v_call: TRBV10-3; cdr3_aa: CAISESTRGAGNQPQHF; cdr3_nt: TGTGCCATCAGTGAGTCGACTCGCGGGGCGGGAAATCAGCCCCAGCATTTT
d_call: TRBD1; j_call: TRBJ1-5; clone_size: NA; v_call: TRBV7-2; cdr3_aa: CASSFDRDGNQPQHF; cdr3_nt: TGTGCCAGCAGCTTCGACAGGGACGGCAATCAGCCCCAGCATTTT
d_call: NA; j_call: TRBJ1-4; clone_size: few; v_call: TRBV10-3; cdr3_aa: CAISERDGINEKLFF; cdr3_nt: TGTGCCATCAGTGAGAGGGATGGAATAAATGAAAAACTGTTTTTT